The 8 T cell receptor beta chains in this list originate from one sample, sequenced in a study of T cells after yellow fever vaccination. Via MiXCR, TCRdb re-called the 5' RACE reads, giving one row per CDR3 protein. In the table there are around 610,000 distinct CDR3 sequences, about 14% of which are singletons. The sequenced sample was PBMCs, obtained on the day of the yellow fever booster vaccination. These receptors all stem from a man aged 30 to 39 who received the YFV17D yellow fever vaccine.

The chain has TRBV20-1 and TRBJ1-4; a possible D gene is TRBD1 (5 bases). The V gene lost 5 bases and the J gene lost 8 bases, with 18 bases spanning the gap. The CDR3 has 14 amino acids. The germline V gene encodes CDR1 DFQATT and CDR2 SNEGSKA (reference sequence). CDR3 amino acids: CSALPWGQREKLFF. CDR3 DNA sequence: TGCAGTGCTCTCCCCTGGGGCCAGCGGGAAAAACTGTTTTTT.

This clonotype has more than one count but fewer than ten. The genes are TRBV10-3 and TRBJ2-1, with D perhaps TRBD2 (5 bases). The CDR3 runs to 16 residues. Germline-derived CDR1 and CDR2 are ENHRY and SYGVKD. The V end lost 4 bases, the J end lost 0 bases, and 13 bases lay between the germline ends. CDR3 loop: CAISAQKTSSYNEQFF. For the CDR3, the DNA is TGTGCCATCAGTGCGCAAAAAACTAGCTCCTACAATGAGCAGTTCTTC.

This clonotype was counted between two and nine times. The chain joins TRBV7-2 to TRBJ2-2; tentative D call: TRBD2 (5 bases). Deletions cut 2 bases from V and 5 bases from J, with 12 bases between. Germline V gives CDR1 SGHTA, CDR2 FQGNSA. The CDR3 totals 15 residues. CDR3 amino acids: CASSLTGDVTGELFF. In DNA, the CDR3 is TGTGCCAGCAGCTTAACCGGGGATGTGACCGGGGAGCTGTTTTTT.

The chain carries TRBV5-1 and TRBJ2-5; possibly TRBD1 for D (6 bases). The CDR3 runs 19 residues. CDR1 is SGHRS and CDR2 is YFSETQ in the germline V gene. Trimming shortened V by 0 bases and J by 7 bases, and 28 bases separated the two germline ends. The CDR3 region has the DNA TGCGCCAGCAGCTTGGCCGGGTCAGGCTCGACAGGCCCGGCGGGGACCCAGTACTTC. It specifies CASSLAGSGSTGPAGTQYF.

The gene calls are TRBV5-1 and TRBJ2-7; maybe TRBD1 (6 bases). The CDR3 has 14 residues. CDR1 is SGHRS and CDR2 is YFSETQ in the germline V gene. V lost 6 bases and J 3 bases, leaving 16 bases between the germline ends. The CDR3 loop is CASNRDTTDYEQYF. The CDR3 bases are TGCGCCAGCAACCGGGACACGACGGACTACGAGCAGTACTTC.

V and J are TRBV7-6 and TRBJ1-3; D call uncertain. Germline V gives CDR1 SGHVS, CDR2 FNYEAQ. This CDR3 has 15 amino acids. V lost 1 base, J lost 0 bases, and 7 bases lay in between. CDR3 bases: TGTGCCAGCAGCTTAGAGGCCGACTCTGGAAACACCATATATTTT. Translation: CASSLEADSGNTIYF.

There are a few counts of this clonotype. This chain connects TRBV11-2 to TRBJ2-7, with D perhaps being TRBD1 or TRBD2 (7 bases each). CDR1 is SGHAT, CDR2 FQNNGV, per germline. This CDR3 region has 16 residues. V was shortened by 7 bases and J by 3 bases, with 22 bases between the two germline ends. Here the CDR3 DNA reads TGTGCCAGCACCAAGGGGGGGACAGAGGGGATCTACGAGCAGTACTTC. Encoded protein: CASTKGGTEGIYEQYF.

This clonotype has more than one count but fewer than ten. The V gene is TRBV10-1, the J gene TRBJ2-2, with D hard to call. The CDR3 length is 14 residues. V was cut by 0 bases and J by 6 bases, with 8 bases left in between. Germline CDR1 reads WNHNN; CDR2 reads SYGVQD (reference sequence). This CDR3 is CASSESITAGELFF. The CDR3 nucleotides are TGCGCCAGCAGTGAGTCAATAACCGCCGGGGAGCTGTTTTTT.